Below, 31 T cell receptor beta chains from the same sample are listed, as sequenced in a study of blood T cell repertoires in COVID-19. TCRdb's table, derived via immunoSEQ multiplex PCR, lists solely in-frame clones and lacks some. This table has a few hundred thousand clones, 90% appearing once. Sequencing used peripheral blood. The receptors were sampled from a woman aged 25 to 39 with COVID-19, enrolled during active disease.

This clone was counted once. The V and J genes are TRBV28 and TRBJ2-4; 7 positions agree with TRBD2. This CDR3 is 14 amino acids long. The V gene's germline CDR1 is MDHEN and CDR2 SYDVKM. Trimming cost V 7 bases and J 1 base; bases outside gene matches: 4. This CDR3 reads CASTQGGAKNIQYF. Written as DNA, the CDR3 is TGTGCCAGCACCCAGGGAGGGGCCAAAAACATTCAGTACTTC.

This clone showed up just once. The chain uses TRBV6-1 and TRBJ2-7, with 13 bases fitting TRBD2. The CDR3 has 16 residues. V lost 4 bases and J lost 3; bases outside the gene matches: 6. Germline-derived CDR1 and CDR2 are MNHNS and SASEGT. The CDR3 DNA reads as TGTGCCAGCAGTGGAGGGACTAGCGGGAAAAACTACGAGCAGTACTTC. It encodes CASSGGTSGKNYEQYF.

The chain carries TRBV5-1 and TRBJ2-5, with 9 bases aligning to TRBD1. The germline V gene has CDR1 SGHRS and CDR2 YFSETQ. The CDR3 has 14 residues. Trimming removed 4 bases from V and 0 bases from J; junction bases left unmatched: 1. CDR3 coding DNA: TGCGCCAGCAGCCGACAGGGGGACCAAGAGACCCAGTACTTC. Translated, it gives CASSRQGDQETQYF.

The table lists this clone with a few counts. The CDR3 DNA reads as TGTGCCTGGATAGTCCAGGGCGTAGAGACCCAGTACTTC. Its protein product is CAWIVQGVETQYF. The chain joins TRBV30 to TRBJ2-5, with TRBD1 as a possible D gene (5 bases). The CDR3 sequence is 13 residues long. Germline assignment: CDR1 GTSNPN and CDR2 SVGIG (reference sequence). Between the trimmed V and J ends, which lost 4 bases and 4 bases, there was a span of 13 bases. The full variable domain, its missing parts supplied by reference TRBV30 and TRBJ2-5, is SQTIHQWPATLVQPVGSPLSLECTVEGTSNPNLYWYRQAAGRGLQLLFYSVGIGQISSEVPQNLSASRPQDRQFILSSKKLLLSDSGFYLCAWIVQGVETQYFGPGTRLLVL.

This chain uses TRBV5-5 with TRBJ1-1; D is unresolved. In germline, CDR1 is SGHKS, CDR2 YYEKEE (reference sequence). CDR3 length: 14 residues. V shed 0 bases and J shed 5 bases, with 11 bases lying between them. As DNA, the CDR3 is TGTGCCAGCAGCTTGGATGGCAGGCCAACTGAAGCTTTCTTT. Its protein product is CASSLDGRPTEAFF.

This clone was picked up one time. J is TRBJ1-4 and V is TRBV18, with 8 bases aligning to TRBD1. CDR3 length: 14 residues. The V gene's germline CDR1 is KGHSH and CDR2 LQKENI. The V and J ends lost 1 base and 8 bases, in that order; junction bases with no gene match: 3. CDR3 region: CASSPQTGEEKLFF. The DNA of the CDR3 is TGTGCCAGCTCACCACAGACAGGGGAGGAAAAACTGTTTTTT. Drawing the rest from reference TRBV18 and TRBJ1-4, the complete variable domain is NAGVMQNPRHLVRRRGQEARLRCSPMKGHSHVYWYRQLPEEGLKFMVYLQKENIIDESGMPKERFSAEFPKEGPSILRIQQVVRGDSAAYFCASSPQTGEEKLFFGSGTQLSVL.

The V and J genes are TRBV27 and TRBJ1-2, with D unclear. V lost 0 bases to trimming and J lost 0 bases, with 20 bases between them. The CDR3 is made up of 19 amino acids. Germline V lookup: CDR1 MNHEY, CDR2 SMNVEV (reference sequence). The CDR3 is CASSLSGFRGKQANYGYTF. In nucleotides, the CDR3 is TGTGCCAGCAGTTTATCGGGGTTTAGAGGGAAGCAGGCTAACTATGGCTACACCTTC.

The chain is built from TRBV28 and TRBJ2-2; D possibly corresponds to TRBD1 (6 bases). CDR3 length equals 16 residues. The V gene lost 2 bases and the J gene lost 1 base, with 11 bases spanning the gap. Germline values: CDR1 MDHEN, CDR2 SYDVKM. In nucleotides, the CDR3 is TGTGCCAGCAGTTTAACGGGACACGGGAACACCGGGGAGCTGTTTTTT. Protein: CASSLTGHGNTGELFF.

The CDR3 here is CSVEDRTGSTEAFF. CDR3 nucleotide sequence: TGCAGCGTTGAAGATAGGACAGGCTCAACTGAAGCTTTCTTT. The V and J genes are TRBV29-1 and TRBJ1-1, with 7 nucleotides matching TRBD1. Germline CDR1 SQVTM, CDR2 ANQGSEA. CDR3 length: 14 amino acids. Trimming at V came to 0 bases and at J to 5 bases, leaving 6 bases not matched to a gene.

The rearrangement joins TRBV19 to TRBJ1-1; no firm D call. The ends were cut back, 3 bases at V and 0 bases at J, with 11 bases in the middle. This CDR3 region has 15 residues. CDR1 is LNHDA and CDR2 is SQIVND in the germline V gene (reference sequence). For the CDR3, the DNA is TGTGCCAGTAGTATGGCGGGCGGTATGAACACTGAAGCTTTCTTT. Amino acid sequence: CASSMAGGMNTEAFF.

V gene TRBV7-9 combines with J gene TRBJ1-2; 7 bases agree with TRBD1. The CDR3 totals 14 residues. CDR1 SEHNR and CDR2 FQNEAQ come from the germline V gene (reference sequence). The V and J ends lost 5 bases and 3 bases, in that order; junction bases with no gene match: 6. The CDR3 loop is CASSPRTGDYGYTF. CDR3 sequence (DNA): TGTGCCAGCAGCCCCCGAACAGGGGACTATGGCTACACCTTC. Supplemented by reference TRBV7-9 and TRBJ1-2, the full variable domain reads DTGVSQNPRHKITKRGQNVTFRCDPISEHNRLYWYRQTLGQGPEFLTYFQNEAQLEKSRLLSDRFSAERPKGSFSTLEIQRTEQGDSAMYLCASSPRTGDYGYTFGSGTRLTVV.

As regards this clone: The identical CDR3 is also encoded by other nucleotide sequences in the sample. The genes are TRBV10-2 and TRBJ2-1, with D perhaps matching TRBD2 (6 bases). CDR1 WSHSY and CDR2 SAAADI come from the germline V gene. V lost 6 bases to trimming and J lost 5 bases, with 8 bases between them. The CDR3 is made up of 12 amino acids. CDR3 sequence: CASRLADNEQFF. CDR3 nucleotides: TGCGCCAGCAGACTAGCCGACAATGAGCAGTTCTTC.

This rearrangement joins TRBV27 to TRBJ1-4, with TRBD1 as a possible D gene (5 bases). Per the germline V gene, CDR1 is MNHEY and CDR2 is SMNVEV (reference sequence). Trimming shortened V by 5 bases and J by 7 bases, and 14 bases separated the two germline ends. The CDR3 spans 14 residues. The CDR3 sequence: CASSPWGVGEKLFF. In DNA, the CDR3 is TGTGCCAGCAGTCCATGGGGGGTTGGTGAAAAACTGTTTTTT. Full variable domain (outside the CDR3, taken from reference TRBV27 and TRBJ1-4): EAQVTQNPRYLITVTGKKLTVTCSQNMNHEYMSWYRQDPGLGLRQIYYSMNVEVTDKGDVPEGYKVSRKEKRNFPLILESPSPNQTSLYFCASSPWGVGEKLFFGSGTQLSVL.

This clone has more than one count but fewer than ten. This chain joins TRBV18 and TRBJ1-4; 9 nucleotides line up with TRBD1. The CDR3 is 16 residues long. V lost 3 bases, J lost 2 bases, and 4 bases stayed unmatched. Looked up from germline, CDR1 is KGHSH and CDR2 is LQKENI. The CDR3 nucleotides are TGTGCCAGCTCACCGGGACAGGGATGGACTAATGAAAAACTGTTTTTT. Its protein product is CASSPGQGWTNEKLFF.

This chain uses TRBV15 with TRBJ2-1; D is perhaps TRBD1 (5 bases). V dropped 1 base and J dropped 7 bases, with 11 bases sitting between them. CDR3 length equals 14 residues. The germline V gene has CDR1 LNHNV and CDR2 YYDKDF (reference sequence). CDR3 sequence: CATSRGTTPNEQFF. The DNA for the CDR3 is TGTGCCACCAGCAGAGGGACAACCCCAAATGAGCAGTTCTTC.

The V gene is TRBV7-9, the J gene TRBJ2-7; 7 bases line up with TRBD1. This CDR3 has 15 residues. J lost 5 bases, V lost 3 bases, and 10 bases had no gene match. Germline V CDR1 and CDR2: SEHNR, FQNEAQ (reference sequence). CDR3 residues: CASSLRDSFFHEQYF. CDR3 nucleotide sequence: TGTGCCAGCAGCTTGAGGGACAGTTTCTTCCACGAGCAGTACTTC. The whole variable domain, remainder taken from reference TRBV7-9 and TRBJ2-7, is DTGVSQNPRHKITKRGQNVTFRCDPISEHNRLYWYRQTLGQGPEFLTYFQNEAQLEKSRLLSDRFSAERPKGSFSTLEIQRTEQGDSAMYLCASSLRDSFFHEQYFGPGTRLTVT.

The rearrangement joins TRBV10-2 to TRBJ1-1; a possible D gene is TRBD1 (6 bases). The V end was cut by 6 bases, the J end by 2 bases, with 19 bases between. The CDR3 extends over 16 amino acids. The germline V gene encodes CDR1 WSHSY and CDR2 SAAADI. CDR3 bases: TGCGCCAGCAGCCCCCTCCGCGGACAGAGAAACACTGAAGCTTTCTTT. Its protein is CASSPLRGQRNTEAFF.

This clone was observed a single time. This rearrangement joins TRBV27 to TRBJ2-7; a weak D match, TRBD2 (5 bases). The ends were cut back, 0 bases at V and 0 bases at J, with 9 bases in the middle. This CDR3 has 15 residues. Germline CDR1 and CDR2: MNHEY and SMNVEV (reference sequence). CDR3 sequence (DNA): TGTGCCAGCAGTTTATCGCGCGGGCCCTCCTACGAGCAGTACTTC. Amino acids: CASSLSRGPSYEQYF.

This chain connects TRBV6-5 to TRBJ2-2; no reliable D call. This CDR3 contains 15 residues. The germline V and J ends were trimmed by 6 bases and 7 bases, with 18 bases remaining between them. CDR1 MNHEY and CDR2 SVGAGI come from the germline V gene. CDR3 residues: CASRPPRSMVGELFF. DNA of the CDR3: TGTGCCAGCAGACCCCCTAGGTCTATGGTCGGGGAGCTGTTTTTT.

This clone was seen a single time. The V call is TRBV28, the J call TRBJ1-1; D call uncertain. The length of the CDR3 is 12 residues. The V end was cut by 8 bases, the J end by 2 bases, with 9 bases between. The germline V gene has CDR1 MDHEN and CDR2 SYDVKM. CDR3 residues: CASEIPNTEAFF. The CDR3 DNA is TGTGCCAGCGAGATCCCCAACACTGAAGCTTTCTTT.

The chain employs TRBV25-1 and TRBJ1-1, with unresolved D. CDR1 and CDR2 from the germline V gene are MGHDK and SYGVNS. V was shortened by 3 bases and J by 8 bases, with 13 bases between the two germline ends. This CDR3 spans 13 amino acids. The CDR3 DNA reads as TGTGCCAGCAGTGACAGGAATAGGATAGAAGCTTTCTTT. It encodes CASSDRNRIEAFF.

The J gene is TRBJ1-5, the V gene TRBV10-3; 8 bases fit TRBD1. After removal of 4 bases from V and 7 bases from J, the junction contained 6 bases not matched to a gene. The CDR3 is 14 residues long. Germline V lookup: CDR1 ENHRY, CDR2 SYGVKD. CDR3 bases: TGTGCCATCAGTGGGACAGGGTCTGCGCAGCCCCAGCATTTT. Residues: CAISGTGSAQPQHF.

The chain couples TRBV25-1 to TRBJ2-7; 8 bases fit TRBD1. The CDR3 runs 18 residues. Looked up from germline, CDR1 is MGHDK and CDR2 is SYGVNS. V lost 1 base, J lost 1 base, and 12 bases stayed unmatched. The CDR3 nucleotides read TGTGCCAGCAGTGAATCTCCGGACAGGGAGGACGAGTCCTACGAGCAGTACTTC. Protein sequence: CASSESPDREDESYEQYF.

The chain joins TRBV25-1 to TRBJ2-2, with D maybe TRBD1 (6 bases). This CDR3 has 15 amino acids. V was clipped by 3 bases and J by 1 base, with 9 bases between them. The germline gives CDR1 MGHDK, CDR2 SYGVNS. In DNA, the CDR3 is TGTGCCAGCAGTGATACAGGGTTGAACACCGGGGAGCTGTTTTTT. Its translation: CASSDTGLNTGELFF.

About this clone itself: This sequence may be a read error, since a much larger clone differs from it by one base. The chain has TRBV27 and TRBJ2-1; D unclear. CDR1 and CDR2 from the germline V gene are MNHEY and SMNVEV (reference sequence). V gave up 3 bases and J gave up 7 bases, with 7 bases separating them. The CDR3 totals 12 residues. The CDR3 here is CASSFFGNEQFF. Here the CDR3 DNA reads TGTGCCAGCAGTTTTTTCGGGAATGAGCAGTTCTTC.

The CDR3: CASSQGRGGTEAFF. The CDR3 bases are TGTGCCAGCAGCCAAGGTCGGGGGGGCACTGAAGCTTTCTTT. This chain connects TRBV3-1 (or the pseudogene TRBV3-2) to TRBJ1-1, with D possibly matching TRBD1 (5 bases). Per the germline V gene, CDR1 is LGHDT and CDR2 is YNNKEL (reference sequence). V lost 1 base to trimming and J lost 4 bases, with 10 bases between them. This CDR3 comprises 14 residues.

The V and J genes are TRBV5-1 and TRBJ1-3; TRBD1 aligns across 10 bases. The CDR3 loop spans 16 amino acids. CDR1 and CDR2 from the germline V gene are SGHRS and YFSETQ. Germline trimming cut 0 bases from V and 4 bases from J; bases unmatched to any gene: 4. In DNA, the CDR3 is TGCGCCAGCAGCTTGGTGGGACAGGGGTACGGAAACACCATATATTTT. Its translation: CASSLVGQGYGNTIYF.

V is TRBV20-1 and J is TRBJ1-5; 7 nucleotides align to TRBD1. This CDR3 is 16 amino acids long. Germline CDR1 is DFQATT and CDR2 is SNEGSKA (reference sequence). With V trimmed by 3 bases and J by 5 bases, 13 bases remained unmatched. CDR3 nucleotide sequence: TGCAGTGCTAGTCTAACCGGCAGGGGGGTAGATCAGCCCCAGCATTTT. Residues: CSASLTGRGVDQPQHF.

CDR3 sequence reads: CASSLVRREGEAFF. CDR3 nucleotides: TGTGCCAGCAGTTTAGTCCGCAGGGAAGGTGAAGCTTTCTTT. This chain joins TRBV28 and TRBJ1-1; a possible D gene is TRBD1 (5 bases). Germline CDR1 and CDR2: MDHEN and SYDVKM. The CDR3 is 14 amino acids. V lost 2 bases and J lost 7, with 14 bases in between.

This clone was seen only once. The gene calls are TRBV7-2 and TRBJ1-4; 8 bases fit TRBD1. Germline lookup yields CDR1 SGHTA and CDR2 FQGNSA. The CDR3 contains 15 residues. V trimming: 5 bases; J trimming: 6 bases; junction bases outside the gene matches: 8. The CDR3 nucleotides are TGTGCCAGCAGCCCAATATCGGACAGGGATGAAAAACTGTTTTTT. Translating it yields CASSPISDRDEKLFF.

This sequence joins TRBV5-4 and TRBJ1-1, with TRBD1 as a possible D gene (5 bases). The CDR3 spans 13 residues. V was pared by 4 bases and J by 5 bases, with 12 bases between. Germline assignment: CDR1 SGHNT and CDR2 YYREEE (reference sequence). In DNA, the CDR3 is TGTGCCAGCAGCACAGACAGCTTTACTGAAGCTTTCTTT. Protein: CASSTDSFTEAFF.